These 19 T cell receptor beta chains came from one sample sequenced in a study of shared clonotypes between healthy human individuals. TCRdb's copy holds only in-frame clones and misses some; the assay was immunoSEQ multiplex PCR. This sample has roughly 1 million clones; about 80% occur once, and the top ten carry under 0.6%. Material: memory CD4+ T cells from PBMCs. The subset was: CD45RA-negative fraction. These TCRs come from a man aged 18 to 29 in good health. Some clones in this sample may be carry-over from other donors' samples.

This clone was seen a handful of times. The rearrangement joins TRBV7-2 to TRBJ2-7; D is tentatively TRBD1 or TRBD2 (5 bases each). The CDR3 loop spans 12 amino acids. Germline assignment: CDR1 SGHTA and CDR2 FQGNSA. V lost 2 bases to trimming and J lost 13 bases, with 15 bases between them. The CDR3 loop is CASSLIGTQPYF. CDR3 DNA sequence: TGTGCCAGCAGCTTAATCGGGACCCAGCCCTACTTC.

The chain combines TRBV9 with TRBJ2-7; TRBD2 matches at 11 bases. Germline CDR1 reads SGDLS; CDR2 reads YYNGEE. V lost 3 bases to trimming and J lost 7 bases; unmatched junction nucleotides: 9. This CDR3 region has 15 residues. CDR3: CASSGGGLAGGEQYF. The CDR3 DNA sequence: TGTGCCAGCAGCGGGGGCGGGCTAGCGGGAGGAGAGCAGTACTTC.

This clone was observed a handful of times. The chain joins TRBV10-3 to TRBJ2-2, with D possibly being TRBD2 (6 bases). In germline, CDR1 is ENHRY, CDR2 SYGVKD. V was shortened by 7 bases and J by 6 bases, with 9 bases between the two germline ends. The CDR3 sequence is 12 residues long. The CDR3 bases are TGTGCCATCACGGAGGGGTCCGGGGAGCTGTTTTTT. Translation: CAITEGSGELFF.

This chain links TRBV27 with TRBJ2-7, with D perhaps matching TRBD1 (6 bases). The CDR3 is made up of 16 amino acids. V shed 6 bases and J shed 2 bases, with 20 bases lying between them. Per the germline V gene, CDR1 is MNHEY and CDR2 is SMNVEV (reference sequence). CDR3 in amino acids: CASSPFLGTPTYEQYF. The CDR3 coding sequence is TGTGCCAGCAGCCCTTTCCTTGGGACACCTACCTACGAGCAGTACTTC.

The V and J genes are TRBV6-5 and TRBJ2-2, with 10 bases identical to TRBD2. The CDR3 loop spans 15 amino acids. After removal of 7 bases from V and 6 bases from J, the junction contained 8 bases not matched to a gene. Germline lookup yields CDR1 MNHEY and CDR2 SVGAGI. CDR3 sequence reads: CASTASGSLAGELFF. The DNA of the CDR3 is TGTGCCAGCACGGCTAGCGGGAGTTTGGCCGGGGAGCTGTTTTTT.

This clone was recorded once. V gene TRBV9 combines with J gene TRBJ2-5; 10 bases line up with TRBD2. With 3 bases clipped from V and 5 bases from J, the junction kept 10 bases outside the gene matches. The CDR3 runs to 16 residues. In germline, CDR1 is SGDLS, CDR2 YYNGEE. CDR3 sequence: CASSAGPSGSEETQYF. The CDR3 DNA reads as TGTGCCAGCAGCGCCGGCCCTAGCGGGAGTGAGGAGACCCAGTACTTC.

The chain couples TRBV28 to TRBJ2-7; 11 positions agree with TRBD1. Germline V CDR1 and CDR2: MDHEN, SYDVKM. V dropped 5 bases and J dropped 2; count of bases not matched to a gene: 5. This CDR3 contains 15 residues. The CDR3 here is CASSRPGQGAYEQYF. The DNA for the CDR3 is TGTGCCAGCAGTCGACCGGGACAGGGGGCCTACGAGCAGTACTTC.

About this clone: Distinct nucleotide sequences in the sample also encode this CDR3. This chain joins TRBV7-2 and TRBJ2-2, with 9 bases that match TRBD2. V dropped 1 base and J dropped 5; count of bases not matched to a gene: 5. CDR1 and CDR2 (germline): SGHTA, FQGNSA. The CDR3 consists of 16 residues. As DNA, the CDR3 is TGTGCCAGCAGCTTAGGTCTAGCGGGAAATACCGGGGAGCTGTTTTTT. As protein: CASSLGLAGNTGELFF.

This chain connects TRBV6-1 to TRBJ2-3; D remains ambiguous. Between the trimmed V and J ends, which lost 11 bases and 0 bases, there was a span of 9 bases. Germline CDR1 MNHNS, CDR2 SASEGT. There are 12 residues in the CDR3. The chain's CDR3 is CAVATSTDTQYF. CDR3 in DNA: TGTGCCGTCGCTACTAGCACAGATACGCAGTATTTT.

V and J are TRBV30 and TRBJ2-3; D not certain. Trimming pared 3 bases from V and 7 bases from J, leaving 8 bases between. Germline V lookup: CDR1 GTSNPN, CDR2 SVGIG (reference sequence). CDR3 length: 11 residues. This CDR3 reads CAWRDENTQYF. The DNA of the CDR3 is TGTGCCTGGAGAGACGAGAATACGCAGTATTTT.

The V gene is TRBV19, the J gene TRBJ1-1; weak D call: TRBD1 (6 bases). Germline V gives CDR1 LNHDA, CDR2 SQIVND (reference sequence). The germline V and J ends were trimmed by 4 bases and 3 bases, with 15 bases remaining between them. The CDR3 contains 15 residues. The CDR3 sequence: CASSTGGAGHTEAFF. CDR3 nucleotides: TGTGCCAGTAGTACTGGGGGGGCAGGCCACACTGAAGCTTTCTTT.

This clone was detected only a few times. The CDR3 spells CASSFREKGDTQYF. Written as DNA, the CDR3 is TGTGCCAGCAGCTTTAGGGAGAAAGGGGATACGCAGTATTTT. V is TRBV5-4 and J is TRBJ2-3, with TRBD2 as a possible D gene (5 bases). The CDR3 length is 14 residues. Deletions cut 2 bases from V and 6 bases from J, with 13 bases between. In germline, CDR1 is SGHNT, CDR2 YYREEE (reference sequence).

The chain combines TRBV29-1 with TRBJ2-3; D possibly corresponds to TRBD1 (6 bases). The CDR3 contains 13 residues. Per germline, CDR1 SQVTM and CDR2 ANQGSEA. The V gene lost 4 bases and the J gene lost 4 bases, with 12 bases spanning the gap. In DNA form, the CDR3 reads TGCAGCGTTGGCAGCAGGGGCGCAGATACGCAGTATTTT. It yields the protein CSVGSRGADTQYF.

The chain joins TRBV28 to TRBJ1-4, with a weak D call TRBD1 (5 bases). Trimming stripped 4 bases from V and 8 bases from J, with 17 bases between. This CDR3 is built from 15 residues. Germline CDR1 is MDHEN and CDR2 is SYDVKM. CDR3 residues: CASSSLRDDREKLFF. CDR3 DNA sequence: TGTGCCAGCAGTTCCCTGCGGGACGATCGGGAAAAACTGTTTTTT.

This clone was detected only a few times. The chain employs TRBV28 and TRBJ1-1; 8 bases line up with TRBD1. CDR3 length equals 15 residues. CDR1 is MDHEN and CDR2 is SYDVKM in the germline V gene. The junction had 6 bases not matched to a gene; V was cut back by 5 bases and J by 1 base. The CDR3 loop is CASSTYRGKNTEAFF. As DNA, the CDR3 is TGTGCCAGCAGTACATACAGGGGGAAGAACACTGAAGCTTTCTTT.

The gene calls are TRBV5-1 and TRBJ2-1, with D possibly TRBD2 on 6 matching bases. Trimming took off 4 bases at V and 5 bases at J, with 16 bases between the two ends. The CDR3 is made up of 15 amino acids. Germline V gene sequence: CDR1 SGHRS, CDR2 YFSETQ. The CDR3 sequence is CASSQAISGNNEQFF. CDR3 DNA: TGCGCCAGCAGCCAGGCGATTAGCGGAAACAATGAGCAGTTCTTC.

This chain links TRBV6-1 with TRBJ1-1; D might be TRBD1 (5 bases). This CDR3 has 15 amino acids. V dropped 6 bases and J dropped 4 bases, with 18 bases sitting between them. Per germline, CDR1 MNHNS and CDR2 SASEGT. The CDR3: CASRPRGGRSTEAFF. The CDR3 nucleotides read TGTGCCAGCAGGCCTCGTGGGGGGAGGAGCACTGAAGCTTTCTTT.

The V call is TRBV11-1, the J call TRBJ2-1; D gene ambiguous. V lost 3 bases and J lost 9, with 6 bases in between. The germline V gene encodes CDR1 SGHAT and CDR2 FQDESV (reference sequence). This CDR3 spans 11 amino acids. For the CDR3, the DNA is TGTGCCAGCAGCTTGCCGGGTGAGCAGTTCTTC. Its protein is CASSLPGEQFF.

This clone turned up a few times. The rearrangement uses TRBV13 and TRBJ2-5; D gene ambiguous. CDR1 is PRHDT, CDR2 FYEKMQ, per germline (reference sequence). The CDR3 sequence is 15 residues long. V was clipped by 0 bases and J by 1 base, with 9 bases between them. The CDR3 DNA follows: TGTGCCAGCAGCTTAGGCCTTCGACTCCAAGAGACCCAGTACTTC. It translates to CASSLGLRLQETQYF.